This T cell receptor (beta chain) was sequenced in a study of CD8+ T cells in alopecia areata. Study-level findings and limits: Persistence in scalp and blood during tofacitinib was observed for many expanded lesional clones. An increase in clonality over normal scalp was evident in lesional scalp, especially alopecia totalis/universalis. Scalp clonality dropped significantly under tofacitinib, as did expanded CD8+ top-100 clones.

After isolation, RNA underwent reverse transcription to generate cDNA as the sequencing template. Assay: immunoSEQ multiplex PCR; the TCRdb copy retains only in-frame clones and omits some. Among some 100,000 clones listed, 55% to 75% were seen once. To note about this clone: What it binds is not known.

The treatment is: oral pan-JAK inhibitor, 5-10 mg twice daily. Both peripheral blood and punch biopsies of lesional scalp skin were obtained from patients who had alopecia areata. Trimming left V 1 base short and J 0 bases short, with 14 bases between. The CDR3 spans 17 residues. Germline-derived CDR1 and CDR2 are SGHAT and FQNNGV. The material sequenced was CD8+ T cells sorted from blood, taken at week 56, from a patient treated with tofacitinib. This sequence was found in a human donor with alopecia areata. The chain links TRBV11-2 to TRBJ2-3; D possibly uses TRBD1 or TRBD2 (5 bases each). The CDR3 DNA sequence: TGTGCCAGCAGCTTAGTCAGGACGGGACCAAGCACAGATACGCAGTATTTT. As protein: CASSLVRTGPSTDTQYF.